A single sample is the source of the 8 T cell receptor beta chains below, sequenced in a study of blood T cell repertoires in COVID-19. The assay was immunoSEQ multiplex PCR, and TCRdb's table has in-frame clones only and misses some. The table has 110,000 or so clones, roughly four fifths seen once. Sequencing was carried out using peripheral blood. These receptors originate from a human donor in a cohort sampled during active COVID-19.

The gene calls are TRBV11-1 and TRBJ1-1; 7 bases map to TRBD1. V was clipped by 4 bases and J by 4 bases; unmatched bases: 12. The CDR3 totals 16 residues. Germline loops: CDR1 SGHAT, CDR2 FQDESV (reference sequence). The DNA for the CDR3 is TGTGCCAGCAGCTCGAATCGGGACAGAAGAGGCACTGAAGCTTTCTTT. Its protein product is CASSSNRDRRGTEAFF. Variable domain in full (rest from reference TRBV11-1 and TRBJ1-1): EAEVAQSPRYKITEKSQAVAFWCDPISGHATLYWYRQILGQGPELLVQFQDESVVDDSQLPKDRFSAERLKGVDSTLKIQPAELGDSAMYLCASSSNRDRRGTEAFFGQGTRLTVV.

The chain recombines TRBV27 with TRBJ2-6, with D maybe TRBD2 (6 bases). V lost 4 bases to trimming and J lost 4 bases, with 14 bases between them. Germline V gene lookup returns CDR1 MNHEY and CDR2 SMNVEV (reference sequence). This CDR3 spans 16 amino acids. The CDR3 reads CASSSRERSGANVLTF. DNA for the CDR3: TGTGCCAGCAGTTCCCGGGAGCGGAGCGGGGCCAACGTCCTGACTTTC.

The V gene is TRBV13, the J gene TRBJ2-5, with unresolved D. Per the germline V gene, CDR1 is PRHDT and CDR2 is FYEKMQ (reference sequence). V dropped 6 bases and J dropped 5 bases, with 10 bases sitting between them. CDR3 length: 12 residues. The CDR3 loop reads CASSGTGETQYF. In DNA form, the CDR3 reads TGTGCCAGCAGTGGAACCGGGGAGACCCAGTACTTC.

The V gene is TRBV5-6, the J gene TRBJ2-5, with 10 bases identical to TRBD1. The trim removed 4 bases at V and 4 bases at J, leaving 7 bases unmatched. The length of the CDR3 is 15 residues. Germline V CDR1 and CDR2: SGHDT, YYEEEE. CDR3: CASSPAGTGAETQYF. CDR3 nucleotide sequence: TGTGCCAGCAGCCCGGCGGGGACAGGGGCAGAGACCCAGTACTTC.

The chain has TRBV7-8 and TRBJ2-1, with D tentatively TRBD2 (5 bases). Trimming removed 2 bases at V and 2 bases at J, with 10 bases between. Germline CDR1 and CDR2: SGHVS and FQNEAQ. The CDR3 is 15 residues long. Here the CDR3 reads CASSLHGEPYNEQFF. The CDR3 DNA is TGTGCCAGCAGCTTACACGGGGAGCCCTACAATGAGCAGTTCTTC.

The chain is built from TRBV28 and TRBJ1-1; possible D gene TRBD1, 5 bases. Looked up from germline, CDR1 is MDHEN and CDR2 is SYDVKM. The ends were cut back, 3 bases at V and 5 bases at J, with 7 bases in the middle. The CDR3 runs 12 residues. Here the CDR3 DNA reads TGTGCCAGCAGTTTTGGGGGGACTGAAGCTTTCTTT. It codes for CASSFGGTEAFF.

In the case of this clone: This CDR3 is also generated by other DNA sequences in the sample. This chain links TRBV2 with TRBJ2-7, with D perhaps matching TRBD2 (5 bases). The V gene's germline CDR1 is SNHLY and CDR2 FYNNEI. The CDR3 covers 11 residues. The V gene lost 4 bases and the J gene lost 4 bases, with 5 bases spanning the gap. The CDR3 is CASSAGYEQYF. The CDR3 nucleotides are TGTGCCAGCAGTGCGGGGTACGAGCAGTACTTC.

The chain joins TRBV12-3 or TRBV12-4 to TRBJ2-7; D possibly corresponds to TRBD1 (6 bases). The germline V and J ends were trimmed by 3 bases and 3 bases, with 9 bases remaining between them. The CDR3 runs to 13 residues. CDR3: CASSLGANYEQYF. DNA of the CDR3: TGTGCCAGCAGTTTGGGGGCTAACTACGAGCAGTACTTC.